In this sample, the clone carrying this T cell receptor (beta chain) turned up a few times. Germline CDR1 and CDR2: MNHNS and SASEGT. The CDR3 contains 14 residues. The germline V and J ends were trimmed by 5 bases and 2 bases, with 12 bases remaining between them. This entry belongs to a study of CD8 T cells in ankylosing spondylitis. TCRdb independently ran MiXCR on the 5' RACE reads; one entry per CDR3 protein. Of about 150,000 distinct CDR3 sequences in the sample, 30% to 40% were seen once. V gene TRBV6-1 combines with J gene TRBJ1-1, with D maybe TRBD1 (5 bases). This receptor was identified in a male donor with ankylosing spondylitis. Sequencing used synovial fluid, either unsorted or a sorted T cell fraction (not recorded which). DNA for the CDR3: TGTGCCAGCAGTACCCAGGGTTTCAACACTGAAGCTTTCTTT. Translated: CASSTQGFNTEAFF.